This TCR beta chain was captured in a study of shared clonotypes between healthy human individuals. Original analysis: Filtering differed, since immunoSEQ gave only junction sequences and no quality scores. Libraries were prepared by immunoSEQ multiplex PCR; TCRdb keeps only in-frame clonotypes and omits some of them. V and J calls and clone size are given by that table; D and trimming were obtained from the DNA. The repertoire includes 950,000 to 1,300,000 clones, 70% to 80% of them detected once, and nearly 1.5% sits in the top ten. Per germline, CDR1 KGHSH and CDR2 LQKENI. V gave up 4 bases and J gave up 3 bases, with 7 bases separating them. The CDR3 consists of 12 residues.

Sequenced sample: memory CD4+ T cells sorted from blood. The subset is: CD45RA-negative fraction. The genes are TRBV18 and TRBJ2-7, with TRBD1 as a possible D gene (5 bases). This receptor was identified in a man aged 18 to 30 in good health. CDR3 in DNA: TGTGCCAGCTCACGACAGAGCTACGAGCAGTACTTC. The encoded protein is CASSRQSYEQYF.